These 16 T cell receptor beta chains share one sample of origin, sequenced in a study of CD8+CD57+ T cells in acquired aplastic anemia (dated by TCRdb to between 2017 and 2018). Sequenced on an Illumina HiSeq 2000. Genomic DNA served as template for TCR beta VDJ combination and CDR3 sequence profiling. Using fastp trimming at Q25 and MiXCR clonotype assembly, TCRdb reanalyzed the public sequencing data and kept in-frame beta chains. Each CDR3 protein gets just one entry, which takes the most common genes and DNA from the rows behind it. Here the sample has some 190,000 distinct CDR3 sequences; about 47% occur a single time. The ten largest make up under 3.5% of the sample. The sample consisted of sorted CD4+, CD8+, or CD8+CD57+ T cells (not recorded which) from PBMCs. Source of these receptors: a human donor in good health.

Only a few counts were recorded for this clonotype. The CDR3 DNA follows: TGTGCCAGCAGCCCCGATGGGACTGAAGCTTTCTTT. Translated, it gives CASSPDGTEAFF. The chain recombines TRBV7-8 with TRBJ1-1; D gene uncertain. V dropped 5 bases and J dropped 5 bases, with 9 bases sitting between them. This CDR3 comprises 12 residues. Germline V CDR1 and CDR2: SGHVS, FQNEAQ.

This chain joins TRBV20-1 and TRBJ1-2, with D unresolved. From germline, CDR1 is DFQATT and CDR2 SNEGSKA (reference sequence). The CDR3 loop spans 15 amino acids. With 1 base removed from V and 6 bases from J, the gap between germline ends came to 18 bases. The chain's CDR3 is CSARATHRPADGYTF. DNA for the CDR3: TGCAGTGCTAGAGCTACGCACCGTCCGGCGGATGGCTACACCTTC.

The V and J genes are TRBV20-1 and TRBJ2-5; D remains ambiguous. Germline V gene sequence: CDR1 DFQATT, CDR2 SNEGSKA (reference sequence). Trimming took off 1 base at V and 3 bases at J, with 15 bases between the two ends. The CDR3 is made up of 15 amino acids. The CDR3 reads CSARGLSNSEETQYF. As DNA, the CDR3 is TGCAGTGCTAGAGGGTTGTCGAACAGTGAAGAGACCCAGTACTTC.

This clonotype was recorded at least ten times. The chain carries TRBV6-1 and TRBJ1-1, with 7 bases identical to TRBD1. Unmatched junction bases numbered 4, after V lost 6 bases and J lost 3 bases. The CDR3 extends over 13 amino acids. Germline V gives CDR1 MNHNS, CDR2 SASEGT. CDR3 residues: CASRVQGDTEAFF. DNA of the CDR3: TGTGCCAGCAGAGTCCAGGGGGACACTGAAGCTTTCTTT.

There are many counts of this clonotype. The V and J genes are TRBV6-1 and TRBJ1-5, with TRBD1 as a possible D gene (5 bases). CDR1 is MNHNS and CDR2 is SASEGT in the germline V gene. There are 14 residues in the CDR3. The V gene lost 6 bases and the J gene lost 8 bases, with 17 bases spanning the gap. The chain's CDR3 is CASRRAPQGKPQHF. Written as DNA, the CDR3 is TGTGCCAGCAGGCGGGCCCCCCAGGGCAAGCCCCAGCATTTT.

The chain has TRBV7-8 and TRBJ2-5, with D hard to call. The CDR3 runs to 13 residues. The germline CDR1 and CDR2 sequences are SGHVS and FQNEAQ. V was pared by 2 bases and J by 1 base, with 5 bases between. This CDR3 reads CASSLSTQETQYF. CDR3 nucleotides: TGTGCCAGCAGCTTATCTACCCAAGAGACCCAGTACTTC.

CDR3 nucleotides: TGTGCCAGCAGTGAAGAGAGCCCCCCCAGGGTGTATGGCTACACCTTC. This gives the protein CASSEESPPRVYGYTF. V usage is TRBV25-1 and J usage is TRBJ1-2, with D maybe TRBD1 (5 bases). Germline assignment: CDR1 MGHDK and CDR2 SYGVNS. This CDR3 has 16 amino acids. Deletions cut 2 bases from V and 5 bases from J, with 18 bases between.

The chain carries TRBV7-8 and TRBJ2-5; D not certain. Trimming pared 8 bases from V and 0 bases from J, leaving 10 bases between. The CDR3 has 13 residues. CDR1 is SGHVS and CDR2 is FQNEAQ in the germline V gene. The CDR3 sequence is CASRKLYQETQYF. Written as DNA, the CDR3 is TGTGCCAGCCGAAAACTGTACCAAGAGACCCAGTACTTC. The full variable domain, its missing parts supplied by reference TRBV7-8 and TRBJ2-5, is GAGVSQSPRYKVAKRGQDVALRCDPISGHVSLFWYQQALGQGPEFLTYFQNEAQLDKSGLPSDRFFAERPEGSVSTLKIQRTQQEDSAVYLCASRKLYQETQYFGPGTRLLVL.

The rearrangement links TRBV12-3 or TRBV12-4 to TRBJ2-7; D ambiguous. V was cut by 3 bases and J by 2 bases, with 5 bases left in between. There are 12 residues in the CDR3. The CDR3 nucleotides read TGTGCCAGCAGTTTGCGCACCTACGAGCAGTACTTC. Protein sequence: CASSLRTYEQYF.

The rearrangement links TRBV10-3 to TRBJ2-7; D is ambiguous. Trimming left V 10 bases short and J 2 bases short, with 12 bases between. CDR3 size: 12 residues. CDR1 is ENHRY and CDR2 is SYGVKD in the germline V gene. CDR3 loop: CASGGRTYEQYF. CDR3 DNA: TGTGCCAGCGGCGGCAGGACCTACGAGCAGTACTTC.

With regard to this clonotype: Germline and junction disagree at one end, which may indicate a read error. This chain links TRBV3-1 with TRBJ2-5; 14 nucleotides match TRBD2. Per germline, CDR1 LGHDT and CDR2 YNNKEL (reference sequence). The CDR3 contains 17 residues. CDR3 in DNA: TGTGCCAGCAGCCAAGATTTGGGACTAGCGGGAGTCAAGACCCAATACTTC. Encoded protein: CASSQDLGLAGVKTQYF.

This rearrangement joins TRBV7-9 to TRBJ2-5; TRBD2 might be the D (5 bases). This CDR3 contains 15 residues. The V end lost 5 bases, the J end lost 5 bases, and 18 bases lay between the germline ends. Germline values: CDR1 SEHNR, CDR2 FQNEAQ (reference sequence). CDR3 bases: TGTGCCAGCAGCCGTCTAGGGAGAGGTACGGAGACCCAGTACTTC. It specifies CASSRLGRGTETQYF.

Here the CDR3 DNA reads TGTGCCAGCAGCCACCTGGGACGGGCTGAAGCTTTCTTT. It translates to CASSHLGRAEAFF. The chain is built from TRBV14 and TRBJ1-1; a weak D match, TRBD1 (5 bases). With 3 bases removed from V and 6 bases from J, the gap between germline ends came to 11 bases. Germline V gene data show CDR1 as SGHDN and CDR2 as FVKESK. The CDR3 is 13 amino acids.

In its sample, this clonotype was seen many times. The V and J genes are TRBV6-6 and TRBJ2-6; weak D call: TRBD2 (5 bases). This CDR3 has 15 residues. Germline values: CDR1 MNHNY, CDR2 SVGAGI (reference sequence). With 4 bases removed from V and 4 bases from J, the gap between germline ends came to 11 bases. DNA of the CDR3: TGTGCCAGCAGTTCTCAGCGGTCCGGGGCCAACGTCCTGACTTTC. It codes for CASSSQRSGANVLTF.

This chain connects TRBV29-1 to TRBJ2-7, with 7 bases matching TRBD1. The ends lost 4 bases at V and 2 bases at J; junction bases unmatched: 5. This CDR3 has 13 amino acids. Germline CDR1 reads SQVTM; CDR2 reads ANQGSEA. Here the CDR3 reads CSVVTGTAYEQYF. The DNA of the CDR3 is TGCAGCGTTGTGACAGGGACAGCCTACGAGCAGTACTTC.

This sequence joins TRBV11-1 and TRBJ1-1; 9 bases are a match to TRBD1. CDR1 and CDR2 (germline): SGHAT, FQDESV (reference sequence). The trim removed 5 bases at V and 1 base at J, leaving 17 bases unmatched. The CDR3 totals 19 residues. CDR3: CASSNPDRGALVRNTEAFF. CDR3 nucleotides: TGTGCCAGCAGCAACCCGGACAGGGGTGCCCTCGTGCGGAACACTGAAGCTTTCTTT. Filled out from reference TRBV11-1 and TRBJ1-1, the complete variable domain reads EAEVAQSPRYKITEKSQAVAFWCDPISGHATLYWYRQILGQGPELLVQFQDESVVDDSQLPKDRFSAERLKGVDSTLKIQPAELGDSAMYLCASSNPDRGALVRNTEAFFGQGTRLTVV.